This TCR beta chain was identified during a study of T cells after yellow fever vaccination. Study in general: Preparation used SMART-Seq v4 Ultra Low Input for the low-cell-number fractions.

5'RACE template switching generated TCR cDNA, adding a universal primer site and UMIs. Via MiXCR, TCRdb re-called the 5' RACE reads, giving one row per CDR3 protein. The repertoire has some 500,000 distinct CDR3 sequences, 13% of them found once; the top ten carry over 13%. In this sample, this clonotype turned up a few times. V lost 1 base and J 5 bases, leaving 14 bases between the germline ends. The germline V gene encodes CDR1 LGHDT and CDR2 YNNKEL (reference sequence). The CDR3 has 15 residues. This chain links TRBV3-1 with TRBJ1-1, with unresolved D. The specimen was PBMCs, collected on the day of the yellow fever booster vaccination. The source of this sequence is a young man who received the YFV17D yellow fever vaccine. The CDR3 nucleotides are TGTGCCAGCAGCCAAGGTTTGGGCGTAGGTACTGAAGCTTTCTTT. Translated: CASSQGLGVGTEAFF.